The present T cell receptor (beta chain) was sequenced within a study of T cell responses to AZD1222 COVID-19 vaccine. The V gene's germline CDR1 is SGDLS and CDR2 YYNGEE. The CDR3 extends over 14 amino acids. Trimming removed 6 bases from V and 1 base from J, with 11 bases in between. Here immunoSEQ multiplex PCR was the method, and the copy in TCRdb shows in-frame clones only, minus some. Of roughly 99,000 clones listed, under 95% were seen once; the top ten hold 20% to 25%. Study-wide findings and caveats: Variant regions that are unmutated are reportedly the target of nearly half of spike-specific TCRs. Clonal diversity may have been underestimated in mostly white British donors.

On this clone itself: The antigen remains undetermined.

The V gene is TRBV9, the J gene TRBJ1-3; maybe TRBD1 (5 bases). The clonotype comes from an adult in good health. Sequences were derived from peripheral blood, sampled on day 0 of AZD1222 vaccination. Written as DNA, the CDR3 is TGTGCCAGCACCTCCGGGGGGTCTGGAAACACCATATATTTT. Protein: CASTSGGSGNTIYF.